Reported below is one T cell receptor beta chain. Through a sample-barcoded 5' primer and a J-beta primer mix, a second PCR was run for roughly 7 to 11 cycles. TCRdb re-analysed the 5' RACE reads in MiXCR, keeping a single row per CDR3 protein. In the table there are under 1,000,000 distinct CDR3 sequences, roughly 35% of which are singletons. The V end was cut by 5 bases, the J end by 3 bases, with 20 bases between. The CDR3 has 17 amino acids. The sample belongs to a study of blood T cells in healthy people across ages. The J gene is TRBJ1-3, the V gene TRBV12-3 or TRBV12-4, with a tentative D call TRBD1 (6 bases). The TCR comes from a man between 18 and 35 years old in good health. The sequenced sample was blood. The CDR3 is CASSGKDSEGYGNTIYF. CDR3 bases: TGTGCCAGCAGTGGAAAGGACAGCGAGGGCTATGGAAACACCATATATTTT.